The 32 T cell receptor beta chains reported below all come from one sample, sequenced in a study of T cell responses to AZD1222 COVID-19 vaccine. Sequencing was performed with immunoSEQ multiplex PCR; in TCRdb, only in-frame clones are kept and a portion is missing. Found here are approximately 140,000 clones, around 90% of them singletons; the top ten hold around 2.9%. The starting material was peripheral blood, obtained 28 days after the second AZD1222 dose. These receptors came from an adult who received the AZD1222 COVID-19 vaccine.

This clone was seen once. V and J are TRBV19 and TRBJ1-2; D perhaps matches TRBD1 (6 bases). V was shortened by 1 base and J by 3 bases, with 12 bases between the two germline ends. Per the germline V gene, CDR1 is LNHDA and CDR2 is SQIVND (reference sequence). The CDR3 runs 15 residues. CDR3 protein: CASSIAETGYYGYTF. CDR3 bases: TGTGCCAGTAGTATAGCCGAAACAGGGTACTATGGCTACACCTTC.

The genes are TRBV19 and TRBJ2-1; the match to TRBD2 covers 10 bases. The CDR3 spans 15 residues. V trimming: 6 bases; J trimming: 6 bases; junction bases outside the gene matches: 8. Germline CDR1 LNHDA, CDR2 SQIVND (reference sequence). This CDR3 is CASSTGTSVINEQFF. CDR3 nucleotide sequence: TGTGCCAGTAGCACCGGGACTAGCGTTATCAATGAGCAGTTCTTC.

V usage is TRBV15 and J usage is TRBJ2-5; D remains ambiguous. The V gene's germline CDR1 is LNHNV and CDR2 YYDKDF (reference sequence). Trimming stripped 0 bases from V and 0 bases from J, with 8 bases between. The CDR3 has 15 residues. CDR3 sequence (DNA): TGTGCCACCAGCAGAGAGGAGAGTCACCAAGAGACCCAGTACTTC. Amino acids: CATSREESHQETQYF.

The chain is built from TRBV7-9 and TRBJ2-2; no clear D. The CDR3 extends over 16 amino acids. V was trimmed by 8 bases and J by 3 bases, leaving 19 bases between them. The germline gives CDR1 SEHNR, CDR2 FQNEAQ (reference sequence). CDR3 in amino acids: CASPPMGKLYTGELFF. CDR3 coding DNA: TGTGCCAGCCCACCCATGGGGAAGTTGTACACCGGGGAGCTGTTTTTT.

The DNA for the CDR3 is TGTGCCAGCAGCTTGGACAGGGGTGATCAGCCCCAGCATTTT. This gives the protein CASSLDRGDQPQHF. The V call is TRBV5-4, the J call TRBJ1-5, with 7 bases that match TRBD1. Germline CDR1 reads SGHNT; CDR2 reads YYREEE (reference sequence). The CDR3 sequence is 14 residues long. With 0 bases clipped from V and 5 bases from J, the junction kept 2 bases outside the gene matches.

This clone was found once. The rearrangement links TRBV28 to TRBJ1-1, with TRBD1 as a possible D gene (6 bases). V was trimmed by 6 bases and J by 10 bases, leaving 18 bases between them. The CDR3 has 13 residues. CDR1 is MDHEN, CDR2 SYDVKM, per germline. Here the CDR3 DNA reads TGTGCCAGCAGCCAAAAGGGGGGAAAGGTAGCTTTCTTT. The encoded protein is CASSQKGGKVAFF.

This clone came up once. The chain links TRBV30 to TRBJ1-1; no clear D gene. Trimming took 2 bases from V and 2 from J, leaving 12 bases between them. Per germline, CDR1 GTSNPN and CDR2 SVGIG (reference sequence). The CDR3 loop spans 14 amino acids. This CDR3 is CAWSSTRYNTEAFF. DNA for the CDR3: TGTGCCTGGAGTTCCACGCGATACAACACTGAAGCTTTCTTT.

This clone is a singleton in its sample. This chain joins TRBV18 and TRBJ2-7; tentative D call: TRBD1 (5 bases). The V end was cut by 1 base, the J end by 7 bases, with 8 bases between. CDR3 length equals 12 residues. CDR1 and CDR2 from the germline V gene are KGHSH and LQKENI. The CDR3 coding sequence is TGTGCCAGCTCACCACAGGGGCTAGAGCAGTACTTC. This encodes CASSPQGLEQYF.

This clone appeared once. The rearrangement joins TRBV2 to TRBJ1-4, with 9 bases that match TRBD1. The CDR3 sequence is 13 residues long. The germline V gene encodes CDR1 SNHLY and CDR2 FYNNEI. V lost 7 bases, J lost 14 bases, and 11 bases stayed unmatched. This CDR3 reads CASTDGTGRYLFF. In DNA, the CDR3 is TGTGCCAGCACTGACGGGACAGGGAGGTACCTGTTTTTT. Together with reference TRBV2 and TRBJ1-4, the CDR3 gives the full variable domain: EPEVTQTPSHQVTQMGQEVILRCVPISNHLYFYWYRQILGQKVEFLVSFYNNEISEKSEIFDDQFSVERPDGSNFTLKIRSTKLEDSAMYFCASTDGTGRYLFFGSGTQLSVL.

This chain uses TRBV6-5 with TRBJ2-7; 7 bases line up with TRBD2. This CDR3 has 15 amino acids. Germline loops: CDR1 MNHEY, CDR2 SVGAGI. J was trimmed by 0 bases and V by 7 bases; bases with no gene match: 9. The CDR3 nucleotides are TGTGCCAGCAAATACGGGGGGACTGGCTCCTACGAGCAGTACTTC. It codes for CASKYGGTGSYEQYF.

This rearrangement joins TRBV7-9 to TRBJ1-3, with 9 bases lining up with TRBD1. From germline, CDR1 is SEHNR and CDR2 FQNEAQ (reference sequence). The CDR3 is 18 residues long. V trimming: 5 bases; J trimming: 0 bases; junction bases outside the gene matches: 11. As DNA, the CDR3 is TGTGCCAGCAGCCAACCTGTCGGGACAGGGTTCTCTGGAAACACCATATATTTT. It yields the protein CASSQPVGTGFSGNTIYF.

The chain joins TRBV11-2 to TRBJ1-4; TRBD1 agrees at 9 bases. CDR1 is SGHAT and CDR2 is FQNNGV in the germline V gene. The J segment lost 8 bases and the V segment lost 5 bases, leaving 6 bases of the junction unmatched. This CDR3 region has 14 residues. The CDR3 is CASSPGQGREKLFF. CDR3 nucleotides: TGTGCCAGCAGCCCCGGACAGGGGCGGGAAAAACTGTTTTTT. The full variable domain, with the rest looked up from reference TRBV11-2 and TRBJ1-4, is EAGVAQSPRYKIIEKRQSVAFWCNPISGHATLYWYQQILGQGPKLLIQFQNNGVVDDSQLPKDRFSAERLKGVDSTLKIQPAKLEDSAVYLCASSPGQGREKLFFGSGTQLSVL.

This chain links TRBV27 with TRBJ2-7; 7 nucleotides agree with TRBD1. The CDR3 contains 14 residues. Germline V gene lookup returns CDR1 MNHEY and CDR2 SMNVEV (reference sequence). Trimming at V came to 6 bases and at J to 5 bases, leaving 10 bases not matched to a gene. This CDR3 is CASSFDRVRNEQYF. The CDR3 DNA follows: TGTGCCAGCAGCTTTGACAGGGTCAGGAACGAGCAGTACTTC.

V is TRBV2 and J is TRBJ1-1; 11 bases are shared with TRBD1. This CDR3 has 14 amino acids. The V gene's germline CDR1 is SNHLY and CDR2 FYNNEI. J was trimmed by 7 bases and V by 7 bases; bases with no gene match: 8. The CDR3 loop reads CASTGQGANDEAFF. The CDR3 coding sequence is TGTGCCAGCACAGGACAGGGGGCAAATGATGAAGCTTTCTTT.

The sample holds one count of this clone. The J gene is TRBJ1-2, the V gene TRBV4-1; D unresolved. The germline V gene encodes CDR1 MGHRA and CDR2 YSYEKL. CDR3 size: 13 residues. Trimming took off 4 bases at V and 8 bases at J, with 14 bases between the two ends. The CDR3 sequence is CASSPRVREGYTF. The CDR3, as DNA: TGCGCCAGCAGCCCCCGGGTCCGGGAGGGCTACACCTTC.

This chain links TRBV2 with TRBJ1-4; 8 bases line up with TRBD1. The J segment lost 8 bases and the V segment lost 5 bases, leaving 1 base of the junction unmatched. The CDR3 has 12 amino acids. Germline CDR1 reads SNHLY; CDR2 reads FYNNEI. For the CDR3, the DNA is TGTGCCAGCAGTCGGACAGGGGAAAAACTGTTTTTT. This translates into CASSRTGEKLFF.

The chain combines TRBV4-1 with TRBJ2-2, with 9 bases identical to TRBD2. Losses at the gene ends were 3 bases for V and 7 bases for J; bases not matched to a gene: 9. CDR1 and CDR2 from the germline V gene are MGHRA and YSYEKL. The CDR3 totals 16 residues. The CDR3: CASSQGLGTSIGELFF. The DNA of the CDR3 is TGCGCCAGCAGCCAGGGCCTGGGGACTAGCATCGGGGAGCTGTTTTTT.

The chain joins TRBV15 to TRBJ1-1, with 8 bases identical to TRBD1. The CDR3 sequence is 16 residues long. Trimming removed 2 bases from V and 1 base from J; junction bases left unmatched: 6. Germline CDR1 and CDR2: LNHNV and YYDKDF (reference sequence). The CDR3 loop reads CATSRRAGTGNTEAFF. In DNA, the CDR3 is TGTGCCACCAGCAGACGAGCCGGGACAGGGAACACTGAAGCTTTCTTT.

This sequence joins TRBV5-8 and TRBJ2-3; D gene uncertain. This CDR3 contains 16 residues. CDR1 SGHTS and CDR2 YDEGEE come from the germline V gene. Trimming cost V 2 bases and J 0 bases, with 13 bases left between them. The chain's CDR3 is CASSFVSVVSTDTQYF. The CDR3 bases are TGTGCCAGCAGCTTTGTTTCCGTTGTCAGCACAGATACGCAGTATTTT.

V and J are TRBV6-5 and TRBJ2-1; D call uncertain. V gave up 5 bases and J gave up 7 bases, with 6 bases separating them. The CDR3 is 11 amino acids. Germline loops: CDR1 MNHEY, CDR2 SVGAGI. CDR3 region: CASSPANEQFF. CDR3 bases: TGTGCCAGCAGTCCCGCAAATGAGCAGTTCTTC.

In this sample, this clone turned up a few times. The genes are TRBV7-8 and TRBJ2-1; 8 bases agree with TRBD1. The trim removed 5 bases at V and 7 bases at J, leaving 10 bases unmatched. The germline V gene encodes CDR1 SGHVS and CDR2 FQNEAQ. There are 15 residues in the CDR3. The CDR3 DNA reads TGTGCCAGCAGCGCCCGTAGGACAGGGAGGAATGAGCAGTTCTTC. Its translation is CASSARRTGRNEQFF.

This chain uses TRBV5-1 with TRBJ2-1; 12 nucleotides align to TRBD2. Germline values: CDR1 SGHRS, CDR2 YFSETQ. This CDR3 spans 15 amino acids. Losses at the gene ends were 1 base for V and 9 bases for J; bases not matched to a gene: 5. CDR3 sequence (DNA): TGCGCCAGCAGCTTGAGACTAGCGGGAGTTACTGAGCAGTTCTTC. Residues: CASSLRLAGVTEQFF.

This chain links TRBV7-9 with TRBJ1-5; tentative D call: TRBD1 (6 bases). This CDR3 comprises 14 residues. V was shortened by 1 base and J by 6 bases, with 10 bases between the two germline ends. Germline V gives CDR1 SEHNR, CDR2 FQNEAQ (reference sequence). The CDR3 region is CASSLGGAVQPQHF. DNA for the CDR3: TGTGCCAGCAGCTTAGGGGGGGCTGTTCAGCCCCAGCATTTT.

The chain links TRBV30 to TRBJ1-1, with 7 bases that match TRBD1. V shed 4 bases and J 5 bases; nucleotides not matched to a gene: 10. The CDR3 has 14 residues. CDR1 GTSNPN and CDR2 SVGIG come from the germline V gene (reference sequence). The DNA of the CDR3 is TGTGCCTGGATCCCAAGGGGGCGAGGGACTGAAGCTTTCTTT. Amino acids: CAWIPRGRGTEAFF. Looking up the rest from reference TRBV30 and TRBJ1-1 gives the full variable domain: SQTIHQWPATLVQPVGSPLSLECTVEGTSNPNLYWYRQAAGRGLQLLFYSVGIGQISSEVPQNLSASRPQDRQFILSSKKLLLSDSGFYLCAWIPRGRGTEAFFGQGTRLTVV.

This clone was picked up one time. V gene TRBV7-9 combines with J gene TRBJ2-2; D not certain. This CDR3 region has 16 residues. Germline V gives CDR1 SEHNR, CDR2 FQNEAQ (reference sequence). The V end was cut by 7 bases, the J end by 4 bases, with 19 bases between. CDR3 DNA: TGTGCCAGCACCCCAGTGGAAGTAGTGCGCACCGGGGAGCTGTTTTTT. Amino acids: CASTPVEVVRTGELFF.

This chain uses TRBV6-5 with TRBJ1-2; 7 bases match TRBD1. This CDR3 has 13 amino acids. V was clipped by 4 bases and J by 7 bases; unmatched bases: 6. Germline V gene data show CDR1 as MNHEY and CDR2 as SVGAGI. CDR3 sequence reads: CASSSGQQRGYTF. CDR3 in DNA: TGTGCCAGCAGTTCGGGACAGCAGCGTGGCTACACCTTC.

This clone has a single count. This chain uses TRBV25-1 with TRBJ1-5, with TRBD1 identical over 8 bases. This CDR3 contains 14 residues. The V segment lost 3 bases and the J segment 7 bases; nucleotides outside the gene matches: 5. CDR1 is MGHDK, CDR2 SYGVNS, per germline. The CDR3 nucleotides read TGTGCCAGCAGTGACCGACAGGGGAACCAGCCCCAGCATTTT. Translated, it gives CASSDRQGNQPQHF.

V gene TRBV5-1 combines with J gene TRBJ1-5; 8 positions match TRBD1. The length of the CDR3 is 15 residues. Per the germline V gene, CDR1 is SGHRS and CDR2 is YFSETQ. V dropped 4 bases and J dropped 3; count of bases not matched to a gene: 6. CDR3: CASSGGTGDNQPQHF. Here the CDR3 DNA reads TGCGCCAGCAGCGGCGGGACAGGCGACAATCAGCCCCAGCATTTT.

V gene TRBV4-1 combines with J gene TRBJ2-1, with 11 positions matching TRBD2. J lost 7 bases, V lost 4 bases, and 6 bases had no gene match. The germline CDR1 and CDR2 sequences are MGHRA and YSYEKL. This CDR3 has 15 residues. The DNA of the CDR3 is TGCGCCAGCAGCCTCCTCCTAGCGGGAGGTAATGAGCAGTTCTTC. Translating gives CASSLLLAGGNEQFF.

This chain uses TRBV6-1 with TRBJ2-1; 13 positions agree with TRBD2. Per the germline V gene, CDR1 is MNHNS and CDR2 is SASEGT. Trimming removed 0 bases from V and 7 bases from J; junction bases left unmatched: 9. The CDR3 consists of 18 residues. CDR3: CASSEAGLAGVLGNEQFF. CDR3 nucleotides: TGTGCCAGCAGTGAAGCTGGACTAGCGGGAGTATTGGGGAATGAGCAGTTCTTC.

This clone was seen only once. The CDR3 DNA is TGTGCCAGCAGCTCGGACAGGGGAGGGTACAATGAGCAGTTCTTC. Protein: CASSSDRGGYNEQFF. V usage is TRBV2 and J usage is TRBJ2-1; 9 bases are a match to TRBD1. V shed 6 bases and J 4 bases; nucleotides not matched to a gene: 7. Germline CDR1 and CDR2: SNHLY and FYNNEI. The CDR3 totals 15 residues.

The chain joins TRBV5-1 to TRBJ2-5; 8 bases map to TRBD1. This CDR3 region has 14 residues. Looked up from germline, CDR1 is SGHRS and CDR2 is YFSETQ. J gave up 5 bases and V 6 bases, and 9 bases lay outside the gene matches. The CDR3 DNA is TGCGCCAGCAAAGATACAGGGGGTACGGAGACCCAGTACTTC. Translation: CASKDTGGTETQYF.